A selection of T cell receptor beta chains follows, all from one sample in a study of T cells in Graves' hyperthyroidism and ophthalmopathy. TCRdb re-derived calls from the multiplex PCR reads in MiXCR, one entry per CDR3 protein. The top ten hold roughly 13% of the sample, which has roughly 420,000 distinct CDR3 sequences, less than 20% seen once. The sequenced sample was blood. Receptors originate from a woman under 30 with Graves' hyperthyroidism. Each CDR3 is given with its conserved first and last residue. The order of the fields is D gene, J gene, V gene, clone size, CDR3 DNA, CDR3 protein. A D gene is named only where the DNA matches it firmly. For some rows the clone size is stated as once, few or many, or as a class when expanded; others skip it.

d_gene: .; j_gene: TRBJ2-7; v_gene: TRBV7-8; abundance: many; CDR3nt: TGTGCCAGCAGCTTAGTATTGGGGGAGTACGAGCAGTACTTC; CDR3aa: CASSLVLGEYEQYF
d_gene: TRBD2; j_gene: TRBJ2-7; v_gene: TRBV20-1; abundance: many; CDR3nt: TGCAGTGCTAGTTCTAGCGGGGGACCCCGACGCTACGAGCAGTACTTC; CDR3aa: CSASSSGGPRRYEQYF
d_gene: TRBD1; j_gene: TRBJ1-2; v_gene: TRBV3-1; abundance: many; CDR3nt: TGTGCCAGCAGCCAAAACCGGGACAGAGACTACTATGGCTACACCTTC; CDR3aa: CASSQNRDRDYYGYTF
d_gene: .; j_gene: TRBJ1-5; v_gene: TRBV2; abundance: many; CDR3nt: TGTGCCAGCAGTGAAGAGGGCAGGCCAGATCAGCCCCAGCATTTT; CDR3aa: CASSEEGRPDQPQHF
d_gene: TRBD1; j_gene: TRBJ1-2; v_gene: TRBV25-1; abundance: .; CDR3nt: TGTGCCAGCAATTCCGGGACAGGGAGCTATGGCTACACCTTC; CDR3aa: CASNSGTGSYGYTF
d_gene: TRBD2; j_gene: TRBJ2-3; v_gene: TRBV5-1; abundance: many; CDR3nt: TGCGCCAGCAGCTCATGGGGACTAGCGGGAACAGATACGCAGTATTTT; CDR3aa: CASSSWGLAGTDTQYF
d_gene: .; j_gene: TRBJ2-7; v_gene: TRBV20-1; abundance: few; CDR3nt: TGCAGTGCTACTCTATACAACTCCTACGAGCAGTACTTC; CDR3aa: CSATLYNSYEQYF
d_gene: .; j_gene: TRBJ1-1; v_gene: TRBV6-5; abundance: .; CDR3nt: TGTGCCAGCCAGTTACTAGGCAGGGGCACTGAAGCTTTCTTT; CDR3aa: CASQLLGRGTEAFF
d_gene: .; j_gene: TRBJ1-3; v_gene: TRBV27; abundance: many; CDR3nt: TGTGCCAGCACCGAAATGGGGGTACTGGCTGGAAACACCATATATTTT; CDR3aa: CASTEMGVLAGNTIYF
d_gene: TRBD1; j_gene: TRBJ2-2; v_gene: TRBV5-1; abundance: many; CDR3nt: TGCGCCAGCAGCTTCACTCACAGGGGGTCTACGAACACCGGGGAGCTGTTTTTT; CDR3aa: CASSFTHRGSTNTGELFF
d_gene: TRBD1; j_gene: TRBJ1-2; v_gene: TRBV9; abundance: .; CDR3nt: TGTGCCCGCAGCCCCCGGACAGGGCTGAACTATGGCTACACCTTC; CDR3aa: CARSPRTGLNYGYTF
d_gene: .; j_gene: TRBJ1-2; v_gene: TRBV11-2; abundance: many; CDR3nt: TGTGCCAGCAGCATCCTAGGGGGCTATGGCTACACCTTC; CDR3aa: CASSILGGYGYTF
d_gene: .; j_gene: TRBJ1-1; v_gene: TRBV28; abundance: many; CDR3nt: TGTGCCAGCAGCTTACTTAGGGAAACGCACACTGAAGCTTTCTTT; CDR3aa: CASSLLRETHTEAFF
d_gene: .; j_gene: TRBJ2-4; v_gene: TRBV5-6; abundance: .; CDR3nt: TGTGCCAGCAGCTTCGACCTAGCCAAAAACATTCAGTACTTC; CDR3aa: CASSFDLAKNIQYF
d_gene: .; j_gene: TRBJ1-5; v_gene: TRBV28; abundance: .; CDR3nt: TGTGCCAGCAGTTTCGGATACAATCAGCCCCAGCATTTT; CDR3aa: CASSFGYNQPQHF
d_gene: TRBD1; j_gene: TRBJ1-1; v_gene: TRBV5-1; abundance: many; CDR3nt: TGCGCCAGCAGCCTTCGACAGGGCCTACCGAACACTGAAGCTTTCTTT; CDR3aa: CASSLRQGLPNTEAFF
d_gene: .; j_gene: TRBJ2-3; v_gene: TRBV7-9; abundance: many; CDR3nt: TGTGCCAGCGGGTGGGAAGCGACAGATACGCAGTATTTT; CDR3aa: CASGWEATDTQYF
d_gene: .; j_gene: TRBJ2-5; v_gene: TRBV20-1; abundance: many; CDR3nt: TGCAGTGCTATCTCGGACACTACAAGAATGACCCAGTACTTC; CDR3aa: CSAISDTTRMTQYF
d_gene: TRBD2; j_gene: TRBJ2-4; v_gene: TRBV6-1; abundance: .; CDR3nt: TGTGCCAGCAGCCCCGGGGGGAAACTAGCCAAAAACATTCAGTACTTC; CDR3aa: CASSPGGKLAKNIQYF
d_gene: .; j_gene: TRBJ2-6; v_gene: TRBV6-2/TRBV6-3; abundance: many; CDR3nt: TGTGCCAGCAGTTTCAACAGGGCCTCTGGGGCCAACGTCCTGACTTTC; CDR3aa: CASSFNRASGANVLTF
d_gene: TRBD1; j_gene: TRBJ1-2; v_gene: TRBV9; abundance: few; CDR3nt: TGTGCCAGCAGCGTCGGGACAGGGGTGAACTATGGCTACACCTTC; CDR3aa: CASSVGTGVNYGYTF
d_gene: .; j_gene: TRBJ2-5; v_gene: TRBV19; abundance: few; CDR3nt: TGTGCCAGTAGTACCCATACGATGGCAGGGAGATTAGGAAGAGAGACCCAGTACTTC; CDR3aa: CASSTHTMAGRLGRETQYF
d_gene: .; j_gene: TRBJ2-5; v_gene: TRBV7-9; abundance: .; CDR3nt: TGTGCCTGCAGCTTAGGCGAGACCCAGTACTTC; CDR3aa: CACSLGETQYF
d_gene: .; j_gene: TRBJ1-5; v_gene: TRBV7-9; abundance: .; CDR3nt: TGTGCCAGCACTAGGGGGATAGGGTCCGATTCCTATAGCAATCAGCCCCAGCATTTT; CDR3aa: CASTRGIGSDSYSNQPQHF
d_gene: .; j_gene: TRBJ1-3; v_gene: TRBV7-9; abundance: .; CDR3nt: TGTGCCAGCAGCTTAGGGTTCGGGGAGACCAGCTCTGGAAACACCATATATTTT; CDR3aa: CASSLGFGETSSGNTIYF
d_gene: .; j_gene: TRBJ1-2; v_gene: TRBV19; abundance: once; CDR3nt: TGTGCCAGTAGTATGAATAGGGAGCAAAAGGACTATGGCTACACCTTC; CDR3aa: CASSMNREQKDYGYTF
d_gene: TRBD1; j_gene: TRBJ2-5; v_gene: TRBV11-2; abundance: .; CDR3nt: TGTGCCAGCAGCTATCCGGGACAGGGGGTTCAAGAGACCCAGTACTTC; CDR3aa: CASSYPGQGVQETQYF
d_gene: TRBD2; j_gene: TRBJ2-6; v_gene: TRBV14; abundance: few; CDR3nt: TGTGCCAGCAGCCGGATAGCGGGAGCTGGGGCCAACGTCCTGACTTTC; CDR3aa: CASSRIAGAGANVLTF
d_gene: TRBD1; j_gene: TRBJ1-1; v_gene: TRBV10-1; abundance: many; CDR3nt: TGCGCCAGCAGTGGGGGACAGGGGATTAGGTGGACTGAAGCTTTCTTT; CDR3aa: CASSGGQGIRWTEAFF
d_gene: .; j_gene: TRBJ2-7; v_gene: TRBV7-9; abundance: few; CDR3nt: TGTGCCAGCAGCTCGGCCAGCCTACCCTACGAGCAGTACTTC; CDR3aa: CASSSASLPYEQYF
d_gene: TRBD2; j_gene: TRBJ2-2; v_gene: TRBV12-3/TRBV12-4; abundance: many; CDR3nt: TGTGCCAGCAGTCCCTGGCCGGCTCTAGCGGGAGATAGGCTCGGGGAGCTGTTTTTT; CDR3aa: CASSPWPALAGDRLGELFF
d_gene: .; j_gene: TRBJ2-7; v_gene: TRBV20-1; abundance: many; CDR3nt: TGCAGTGCTAGCCGACAGAGCTACGAGCAGTACTTC; CDR3aa: CSASRQSYEQYF
d_gene: .; j_gene: TRBJ2-1; v_gene: TRBV3-1; abundance: many; CDR3nt: TGTGCCAGCAGCCAAGTAAGGGGGGGCATTAATAGGGAGCAGTTCTTC; CDR3aa: CASSQVRGGINREQFF
d_gene: .; j_gene: TRBJ2-7; v_gene: TRBV11-2; abundance: many; CDR3nt: TGTGCCAGCAGCTTAGGGGACGGACCCTACGAGCAGTACTTC; CDR3aa: CASSLGDGPYEQYF
d_gene: TRBD1; j_gene: TRBJ1-5; v_gene: TRBV3-1; abundance: few; CDR3nt: TGTGCCAGCAGCCAAGATGGGGGGGGGACAGCGATAAATCAGCCCCAGCATTTT; CDR3aa: CASSQDGGGTAINQPQHF
d_gene: .; j_gene: TRBJ1-3; v_gene: TRBV20-1; abundance: few; CDR3nt: TGCAGTGCTAGAGAAACAGAGGGAGCAGGAAACACCATATATTTT; CDR3aa: CSARETEGAGNTIYF
d_gene: TRBD2; j_gene: TRBJ2-7; v_gene: TRBV20-1; abundance: many; CDR3nt: TGCAGTGCTAGTAGCGGGAGTACGGACGAGCAGTACTTC; CDR3aa: CSASSGSTDEQYF
d_gene: TRBD1; j_gene: TRBJ2-1; v_gene: TRBV19; abundance: .; CDR3nt: TGTGCCAGTAGTATAGCCCGGACAGGGAATGAGCAGTTCTTC; CDR3aa: CASSIARTGNEQFF
d_gene: .; j_gene: TRBJ1-1; v_gene: TRBV6-6; abundance: many; CDR3nt: TGTGCCAGCAGTTACCTACGACGATCGACTGAAGCTTTCTTT; CDR3aa: CASSYLRRSTEAFF
d_gene: .; j_gene: TRBJ2-7; v_gene: TRBV15; abundance: .; CDR3nt: TGTGCCACCAGCAGAGGACAGTACGGGGACGAGCAGTACTTC; CDR3aa: CATSRGQYGDEQYF
d_gene: TRBD1; j_gene: TRBJ1-4; v_gene: TRBV7-2; abundance: few; CDR3nt: TGTGCCAGCACCATGGGACAGACCGTATCGGAAAAACTGTTTTTT; CDR3aa: CASTMGQTVSEKLFF
d_gene: .; j_gene: TRBJ2-7; v_gene: TRBV4-1; abundance: .; CDR3nt: TGCGCCAGCAGCCCTTCGGGAGTAAGGCTCGGCGAGCAGTACTTC; CDR3aa: CASSPSGVRLGEQYF
d_gene: .; j_gene: TRBJ1-1; v_gene: TRBV7-9; abundance: many; CDR3nt: TGTGCCAGCAGCTTAGACGGGTTTTACACTGAAGCTTTCTTT; CDR3aa: CASSLDGFYTEAFF
d_gene: .; j_gene: TRBJ1-1; v_gene: TRBV6-1; abundance: .; CDR3nt: TGTGCCAGCAGCCCGCTTTTTCAGGATGTCACTGAAGCTTTCTTT; CDR3aa: CASSPLFQDVTEAFF
d_gene: TRBD1; j_gene: TRBJ2-6; v_gene: TRBV15; abundance: few; CDR3nt: TGTGCCACCAGCGAGGGACAGGGGTACCCTGGGGCCAACGTCCTGACTTTC; CDR3aa: CATSEGQGYPGANVLTF
d_gene: TRBD1; j_gene: TRBJ1-1; v_gene: TRBV4-1; abundance: many; CDR3nt: TGCGCCAGCAGCCAACCGACAGGGGCGAACACTGAAGCTTTCTTT; CDR3aa: CASSQPTGANTEAFF
d_gene: TRBD2; j_gene: TRBJ2-1; v_gene: TRBV9; abundance: few; CDR3nt: TGTGCCAGCAGCGCACCTAGCGGGGGGGCCGATGAGCAGTTCTTC; CDR3aa: CASSAPSGGADEQFF
d_gene: TRBD2; j_gene: TRBJ2-1; v_gene: TRBV20-1; abundance: .; CDR3nt: TGCAGTGCTAGATCAGCGGGAGATAGGAATGAGCAGTTCTTC; CDR3aa: CSARSAGDRNEQFF
d_gene: .; j_gene: TRBJ1-4; v_gene: TRBV15; abundance: many; CDR3nt: TGTGCCACGGCATGGACTGCTGAAAAACTGTTTTTT; CDR3aa: CATAWTAEKLFF
d_gene: .; j_gene: TRBJ2-5; v_gene: TRBV11-1; abundance: many; CDR3nt: TGTGCCAGCAGTAACGGGGAGACGGAGACCCAGTACTTC; CDR3aa: CASSNGETETQYF
d_gene: TRBD1; j_gene: TRBJ2-7; v_gene: TRBV6-2/TRBV6-3; abundance: many; CDR3nt: TGTGCCAGCACTCCTCGGACAGGAGCTTACGAGCAGTACTTC; CDR3aa: CASTPRTGAYEQYF
d_gene: .; j_gene: TRBJ2-3; v_gene: TRBV6-2/TRBV6-3; abundance: many; CDR3nt: TGTGCCAGCAGTTACTCGGCGCGGCTCACAGATACGCAGTATTTT; CDR3aa: CASSYSARLTDTQYF
d_gene: .; j_gene: TRBJ1-2; v_gene: TRBV3-1; abundance: many; CDR3nt: TGTGCCAGCAGCACAGGATTTGACTATGGCTACACCTTC; CDR3aa: CASSTGFDYGYTF
d_gene: .; j_gene: TRBJ1-4; v_gene: TRBV12-3/TRBV12-4; abundance: many; CDR3nt: TGTGCCAGCAGTCTGGAGAGGTCTACAGGAGGAAGAGAAAAACTGTTTTTT; CDR3aa: CASSLERSTGGREKLFF
d_gene: TRBD2; j_gene: TRBJ2-1; v_gene: TRBV7-2; abundance: many; CDR3nt: TGTGCCAGCAGCTTAGTCCTAGCGGGGGGGCCGCCTTACAATGAGCAGTTCTTC; CDR3aa: CASSLVLAGGPPYNEQFF
d_gene: TRBD2; j_gene: TRBJ2-5; v_gene: TRBV24-1; abundance: .; CDR3nt: TGTGCCACCAGTGATTGGCGGGGGGGCCGAGAGACCCAGTACTTC; CDR3aa: CATSDWRGGRETQYF
d_gene: .; j_gene: TRBJ1-1; v_gene: TRBV27; abundance: few; CDR3nt: TGTGCCAGCAGCCAGCCTTTTGGGGATTTAACTGAAGCTTTCTTT; CDR3aa: CASSQPFGDLTEAFF
d_gene: .; j_gene: TRBJ1-5; v_gene: TRBV28; abundance: many; CDR3nt: TGTGCCAGCAGCCGCGATCGGGGCCCCTCCAATCAGCCCCAGCATTTT; CDR3aa: CASSRDRGPSNQPQHF
d_gene: TRBD1; j_gene: TRBJ2-1; v_gene: TRBV18; abundance: few; CDR3nt: TGTGCCAGCTCACCCCTGGGACAGGGGTCGTACAATGAGCAGTTCTTC; CDR3aa: CASSPLGQGSYNEQFF
d_gene: TRBD2; j_gene: TRBJ2-1; v_gene: TRBV12-3/TRBV12-4; abundance: many; CDR3nt: TGTGCCAGCAGTTTAAGACTAGCAGAATCCTACAATGAGCAGTTCTTC; CDR3aa: CASSLRLAESYNEQFF